The 23 T cell receptor beta chains listed next were all sequenced from one sample in a study of blood T cells in healthy people across ages. Next came a second PCR, run for about 7 to 12 cycles, which used a sample-barcoded 5' primer along with a J-beta primer mix. TCRdb ran MiXCR on the 5' RACE reads and lists one entry per CDR3 protein. Of about 1,500,000 distinct CDR3 sequences listed, 28% are singletons. The sample taken for sequencing was blood. These receptors were obtained from a woman aged 25 to 39 in good health.

This clonotype occurred a few times. V usage is TRBV5-5 and J usage is TRBJ2-7, with D possibly TRBD1 on 5 matching bases. Trimming removed 6 bases from V and 5 bases from J, with 18 bases in between. Germline CDR1 SGHKS, CDR2 YYEKEE (reference sequence). CDR3 length equals 14 residues. The CDR3 sequence: CASTERGFIDEQYF. CDR3 nucleotides: TGTGCCAGCACCGAAAGGGGATTCATCGACGAGCAGTACTTC.

CDR3 nucleotide sequence: TGCAGTGCTAGAGATCCAGGGGACCCCTACGAGCAGTACTTC. Protein: CSARDPGDPYEQYF. This chain links TRBV20-1 with TRBJ2-7; tentative D call: TRBD1 (6 bases). V lost 0 bases to trimming and J lost 2 bases, with 11 bases between them. Per germline, CDR1 DFQATT and CDR2 SNEGSKA (reference sequence). CDR3 size: 14 residues.

This clonotype was counted at least ten times. The V call is TRBV24-1, the J call TRBJ2-1, with D perhaps matching TRBD1 (6 bases). From germline, CDR1 is KGHDR and CDR2 SFDVKD. The CDR3 runs to 15 residues. V was clipped by 0 bases and J by 4 bases, with 9 bases between them. The DNA for the CDR3 is TGTGCCACCAGTGATTTGCGGGACAATTACAATGAGCAGTTCTTC. This sequence encodes CATSDLRDNYNEQFF.

Regarding this clonotype: The junction departs from the called germline gene at one end, perhaps through a read error. The chain has TRBV27 and TRBJ2-6, with TRBD1 as a possible D gene (5 bases). The CDR3 runs 16 residues. CDR1 and CDR2 from the germline V gene are MNHEY and SMNVEV (reference sequence). The CDR3 region has the DNA TGTTCCAGCAGTTTTGACAGACGCTCTGGGGCCAACGTCCTGACTTTC. Translated: CSSSFDRRSGANVLTF.

V is TRBV7-2 and J is TRBJ2-5; TRBD2 aligns across 11 bases. Losses at the gene ends were 5 bases for V and 4 bases for J; bases not matched to a gene: 15. CDR1 SGHTA and CDR2 FQGNSA come from the germline V gene. The CDR3 length is 18 residues. The CDR3 protein is CASSSGGIAGGSGETQYF. The CDR3 bases are TGTGCCAGCAGCAGTGGGGGAATAGCGGGGGGGTCCGGAGAGACCCAGTACTTC.

The rearrangement links TRBV19 to TRBJ1-1; perhaps TRBD1 as D (6 bases). The CDR3 has 17 residues. With 6 bases removed from V and 1 base from J, the gap between germline ends came to 21 bases. Germline V gives CDR1 LNHDA, CDR2 SQIVND (reference sequence). The CDR3, as DNA: TGTGCCAGTAGCATCGGGGTCGTCCAGGGGTGGAACACTGAAGCTTTCTTT. Its translation: CASSIGVVQGWNTEAFF.

This clonotype has a handful of counts. The V and J genes are TRBV5-6 and TRBJ1-5; no clear D gene. The ends were cut back, 4 bases at V and 6 bases at J, with 8 bases in the middle. The CDR3 has 12 amino acids. Germline V CDR1 and CDR2: SGHDT, YYEEEE. CDR3 region: CASSIDTQPQHF. CDR3 nucleotides: TGTGCCAGCAGCATAGACACTCAGCCCCAGCATTTT.

The rearrangement joins TRBV6-2 or TRBV6-3 to TRBJ2-3; 10 bases line up with TRBD2. Germline V lookup: CDR1 MNHEY, CDR2 SVGEGT. The CDR3 is 15 amino acids. J lost 2 bases, V lost 6 bases, and 5 bases had no gene match. As DNA, the CDR3 is TGTGCCAGCAGCCAAAGCGGGAGGGCCACAGATACGCAGTATTTT. This codes for CASSQSGRATDTQYF.

This clonotype turned up a few times. The chain links TRBV2 to TRBJ1-5; 7 bases fit TRBD1. This CDR3 has 15 amino acids. Germline values: CDR1 SNHLY, CDR2 FYNNEI. The V segment lost 6 bases and the J segment 4 bases; nucleotides outside the gene matches: 9. The CDR3 is CASSRDRALNQPQHF. As DNA, the CDR3 is TGTGCCAGCAGCCGAGACAGGGCCTTGAATCAGCCCCAGCATTTT.

V is TRBV6-6 and J is TRBJ2-7; weak D call: TRBD1 (5 bases). Trimming removed 0 bases from V and 3 bases from J, with 18 bases in between. Germline CDR1 reads MNHNY; CDR2 reads SVGAGI (reference sequence). This CDR3 contains 17 residues. Here the CDR3 DNA reads TGTGCCAGCAGTTACTCCTTAGGGGCTGGATCCATCTACGAGCAGTACTTC. This codes for CASSYSLGAGSIYEQYF.

This clonotype was seen more than once but under ten times. The chain is built from TRBV28 and TRBJ2-1; 8 nucleotides agree with TRBD1. The CDR3 runs 13 residues. The trim removed 4 bases at V and 10 bases at J, leaving 6 bases unmatched. CDR1 and CDR2 (germline): MDHEN, SYDVKM. CDR3 in amino acids: CASSYRGREEQFF. The CDR3 bases are TGTGCCAGCAGTTACAGGGGGAGAGAGGAGCAGTTCTTC.

The rearrangement uses TRBV28 and TRBJ2-1, with 7 nucleotides matching TRBD1. Germline-derived CDR1 and CDR2 are MDHEN and SYDVKM. CDR3 length: 15 amino acids. V was pared by 4 bases and J by 8 bases, with 11 bases of the junction left unmatched. The CDR3, as DNA: TGTGCCAGCAGTTCCTTGACAGGGAAGGTCGATGAGCAGTTCTTC. This sequence encodes CASSSLTGKVDEQFF.

This clonotype was recorded a few times. This chain links TRBV18 with TRBJ2-5; 8 bases match TRBD2. CDR1 and CDR2 from the germline V gene are KGHSH and LQKENI. V trimming: 4 bases; J trimming: 2 bases; junction bases outside the gene matches: 3. The CDR3 contains 14 residues. The CDR3 region has the DNA TGTGCCAGCTCACGGCCTAGCGGGCAAGAGACCCAGTACTTC. It is translated as CASSRPSGQETQYF. Filled out from reference TRBV18 and TRBJ2-5, the complete variable domain reads NAGVMQNPRHLVRRRGQEARLRCSPMKGHSHVYWYRQLPEEGLKFMVYLQKENIIDESGMPKERFSAEFPKEGPSILRIQQVVRGDSAAYFCASSRPSGQETQYFGPGTRLLVL.

This clonotype was found a few times. This rearrangement joins TRBV5-1 to TRBJ2-1; perhaps TRBD2 as D (7 bases). The CDR3 length is 15 residues. The germline V gene has CDR1 SGHRS and CDR2 YFSETQ. V was trimmed by 5 bases and J by 9 bases, leaving 21 bases between them. CDR3: CASSYTAGGPGEQFF. The CDR3 bases are TGCGCCAGCAGTTACACAGCCGGGGGGCCTGGTGAGCAGTTCTTC.

DNA of the CDR3: TGTGCCAGCAGTTCCGAGACTCCCTACGAGCAGTACTTC. This gives the protein CASSSETPYEQYF. The chain joins TRBV6-2 or TRBV6-3 to TRBJ2-7; D is undetermined. The CDR3 has 13 amino acids. V dropped 4 bases and J dropped 2 bases, with 9 bases sitting between them. The germline V gene encodes CDR1 MNHEY and CDR2 SVGEGT.

This rearrangement joins TRBV2 to TRBJ2-5, with 8 bases that match TRBD2. The J call could be wrong; TRBJ2-7 is a better fit for the DNA end. CDR3 length: 16 residues. Germline V gene lookup returns CDR1 SNHLY and CDR2 FYNNEI. This CDR3 reads CASSLVGLAGPYEQYF. The CDR3 nucleotides are TGTGCCAGCAGTTTAGTAGGGCTAGCGGGCCCCTACGAGCAGTACTTC.

This clonotype was recorded a few times. The CDR3 loop reads CASSLEPQGGETQYF. The CDR3 DNA reads TGTGCCAGCAGCTTAGAACCGCAGGGAGGGGAGACCCAGTACTTC. This chain links TRBV7-6 with TRBJ2-5; 7 bases match TRBD2. Looked up from germline, CDR1 is SGHVS and CDR2 is FNYEAQ. V dropped 1 base and J dropped 5; count of bases not matched to a gene: 7. This CDR3 is 15 amino acids long.

This clonotype occurred once. The V call is TRBV7-2, the J call TRBJ2-1; 9 bases match TRBD2. Germline loops: CDR1 SGHTA, CDR2 FQGNSA. The V segment lost 3 bases and the J segment 6 bases; nucleotides outside the gene matches: 6. CDR3 length equals 15 residues. The CDR3 DNA sequence: TGTGCCAGCAGCTTCAGGGCGGGAGGGCCCAATGAGCAGTTCTTC. It encodes CASSFRAGGPNEQFF.

This clonotype was seen repeatedly, ten times or more. The chain has TRBV29-1 and TRBJ2-1; TRBD2 might be the D (7 bases). Per the germline V gene, CDR1 is SQVTM and CDR2 is ANQGSEA. This CDR3 has 14 amino acids. Trimming stripped 6 bases from V and 2 bases from J, with 14 bases between. CDR3 sequence reads: CSVKGGLTYNEQFF. CDR3 nucleotide sequence: TGCAGCGTGAAGGGGGGGCTGACCTACAATGAGCAGTTCTTC.

As for this clonotype: A much larger clone sits a single nucleotide away, making a read error possible. J is TRBJ2-4 and V is TRBV5-1, with D possibly being TRBD2 (6 bases). The DNA matches TRBJ2-7 better at its end, which makes the J call doubtful. The CDR3 is 16 amino acids. Looked up from germline, CDR1 is SGHRS and CDR2 is YFSETQ. CDR3 sequence (DNA): TGCGCCAGCTGGAGGGTAGGGGCCCCATCGGGACACGAGCAGTACTTC. It encodes CASWRVGAPSGHEQYF.

In its sample, this clonotype was seen a few times. V gene TRBV9 combines with J gene TRBJ1-4, with TRBD1 identical over 8 bases. CDR1 SGDLS and CDR2 YYNGEE come from the germline V gene. Trimming removed 0 bases from V and 7 bases from J; junction bases left unmatched: 5. The CDR3 length is 15 residues. The CDR3 DNA reads TGTGCCAGCAGCGTAGCTACGGGACAGGCTGAAAAACTGTTTTTT. Protein sequence: CASSVATGQAEKLFF.

This chain uses TRBV20-1 with TRBJ2-1; 9 bases fit TRBD1. This CDR3 comprises 17 residues. The ends lost 2 bases at V and 0 bases at J; junction bases unmatched: 8. Per the germline V gene, CDR1 is DFQATT and CDR2 is SNEGSKA (reference sequence). In DNA form, the CDR3 reads TGCAGTGCTAGATCCCCACAGGGGGCAGGCTCCTACAATGAGCAGTTCTTC. It specifies CSARSPQGAGSYNEQFF.

This clonotype was recorded a few times. The chain is built from TRBV24-1 and TRBJ2-3, with 7 bases lining up with TRBD1. The V segment lost 6 bases and the J segment 4 bases; nucleotides outside the gene matches: 15. Germline loops: CDR1 KGHDR, CDR2 SFDVKD. The CDR3 length is 17 residues. The CDR3, as DNA: TGTGCCACCAGTTCCACCAGGGGGACCCTATACCCAGATACGCAGTATTTT. It codes for CATSSTRGTLYPDTQYF.